The T cell receptor beta chain under discussion was sequenced for a study listed by TCRdb under 2016. The CDR3 measures 15 amino acids from cysteine to phenylalanine. Only the CDR3 region is kept as DNA, spanning 45 bases read in frame from base 1. The V and J ends are trimmed by 4 bases and 0 bases, leaving 13 bases between them. Based on the germline V gene, the CDR1 and CDR2 sequences are SGDLS and YYNGEE. For this clonotype: Its recognized antigen is unknown. No per-base quality is available; no much larger clone lies one base away.

The method was RT-PCR. TCRdb records Illumina MiSeq as the sequencer. The public reads were quality trimmed at Q25 with fastp and then assembled into clones with MiXCR by TCRdb, keeping productive beta chains. Each CDR3 protein appears once, grouped with its most common genes and DNA. This sample lists around 700,000 distinct CDR3 sequences; around 14% were detected once. 3.6% of the sample belongs to the ten largest clones. The sequencing sample was made of memory CD4+ T cells from blood. The sequence links TRBV9 to TRBJ2-5; the D gene cannot be resolved beyond TRBD1 or TRBD2, each matching 5 bases. This TCR was recovered from a female donor in good health, serving as a healthy control. At the DNA level, the sequence is TGTGCCAGCAGCTCGGGAAGACAGAACCAAGAGACCCAGTACTTC. Its protein product is CASSSGRQNQETQYF. Joined to the reference TRBV9 and TRBJ2-5 proteins, this CDR3 gives the full variable domain: DSGVTQTPKHLITATGQRVTLRCSPRSGDLSVYWYQQSLDQGLQFLIQYYNGEERAKGNILERFSAQQFPDLHSELNLSSLELGDSALYFCASSSGRQNQETQYFGPGTRLLVL.